These 5 T cell receptor beta chains originate from one sample sequenced in a study of T cells in localized non-small cell lung cancer. Generated by immunoSEQ multiplex PCR, the TCRdb table keeps only in-frame clones and is missing some. The table records 31,000 or so clones, 70% to 90% of them present only once. Source: peripheral blood, taken before any cancer treatment. Every receptor here comes from a woman aged 40-70 years with stage I lung adenocarcinoma.

The chain combines TRBV4-2 with TRBJ1-5, with 7 bases matching TRBD1. This CDR3 has 15 residues. In germline, CDR1 is LGHNA, CDR2 YNFKEQ. With V trimmed by 5 bases and J by 3 bases, 7 bases remained unmatched. The CDR3 is CASSAGQHINQPQHF. The DNA for the CDR3 is TGTGCCAGCAGCGCGGGACAGCACATCAATCAGCCCCAGCATTTT.

This chain connects TRBV9 to TRBJ2-5; D possibly corresponds to TRBD2 (5 bases). This CDR3 is built from 17 residues. Germline V gives CDR1 SGDLS, CDR2 YYNGEE. The V gene lost 2 bases and the J gene lost 5 bases, with 22 bases spanning the gap. The CDR3 DNA reads TGTGCCAGCAGCGTCCTAGCTAGTGGGAGAGGCGGGGAGACCCAGTACTTC. The encoded protein is CASSVLASGRGGETQYF.

The J gene is TRBJ2-2, the V gene TRBV30, with TRBD1 matching over 8 bases. The CDR3 consists of 15 residues. In germline, CDR1 is GTSNPN, CDR2 SVGIG (reference sequence). Trimming removed 3 bases from V and 1 base from J; junction bases left unmatched: 4. The DNA of the CDR3 is TGTGCCTGGAGACGGGACAGGCTGAACACCGGGGAGCTGTTTTTT. This translates into CAWRRDRLNTGELFF.

V gene TRBV5-4 combines with J gene TRBJ2-7; D not certain. The V end was cut by 0 bases, the J end by 7 bases, with 11 bases between. The CDR3 is 13 residues long. Looked up from germline, CDR1 is SGHNT and CDR2 is YYREEE (reference sequence). This chain's CDR3 is CASSLERNWEQYF. CDR3 bases: TGTGCCAGCAGCTTGGAGCGAAATTGGGAGCAGTACTTC.

This chain joins TRBV28 and TRBJ2-2; 8 bases align to TRBD1. This CDR3 comprises 14 residues. The V and J ends lost 9 bases and 4 bases, in that order; junction bases with no gene match: 7. The germline CDR1 and CDR2 sequences are MDHEN and SYDVKM. DNA of the CDR3: TGTGCCAGTCGGACCGGACAGGGCACCGGGGAGCTGTTTTTT. Its translation is CASRTGQGTGELFF.